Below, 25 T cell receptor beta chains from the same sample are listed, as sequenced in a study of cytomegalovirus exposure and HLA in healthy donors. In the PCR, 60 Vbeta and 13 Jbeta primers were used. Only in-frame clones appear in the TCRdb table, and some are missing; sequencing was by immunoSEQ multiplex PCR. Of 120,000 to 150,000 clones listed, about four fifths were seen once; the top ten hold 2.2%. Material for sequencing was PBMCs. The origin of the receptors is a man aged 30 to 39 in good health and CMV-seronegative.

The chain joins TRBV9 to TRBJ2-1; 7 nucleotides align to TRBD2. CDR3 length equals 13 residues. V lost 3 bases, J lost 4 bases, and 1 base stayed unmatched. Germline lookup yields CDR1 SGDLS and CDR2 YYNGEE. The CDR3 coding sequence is TGTGCCAGCAGCGGGGGGGGTTACAATGAGCAGTTCTTC. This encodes CASSGGGYNEQFF.

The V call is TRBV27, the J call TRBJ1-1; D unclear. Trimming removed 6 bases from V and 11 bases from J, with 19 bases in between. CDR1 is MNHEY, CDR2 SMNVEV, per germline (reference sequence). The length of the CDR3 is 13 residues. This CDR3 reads CASRLLFAGLAFF. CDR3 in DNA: TGTGCCAGCAGACTCCTGTTCGCTGGGCTGGCTTTCTTT.

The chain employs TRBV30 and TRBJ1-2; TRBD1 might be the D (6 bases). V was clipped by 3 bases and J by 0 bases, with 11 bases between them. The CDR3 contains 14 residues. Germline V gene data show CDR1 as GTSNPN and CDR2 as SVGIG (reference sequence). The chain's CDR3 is CAWRRTASNYGYTF. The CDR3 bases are TGTGCCTGGAGACGGACAGCCTCTAACTATGGCTACACCTTC.

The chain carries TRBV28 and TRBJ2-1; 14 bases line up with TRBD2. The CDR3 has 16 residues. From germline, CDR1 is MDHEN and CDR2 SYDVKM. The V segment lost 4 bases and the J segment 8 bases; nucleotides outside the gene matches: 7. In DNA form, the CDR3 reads TGTGCCAGCAGTTCCGGACTAGCGGGAGGACTGGATGAGCAGTTCTTC. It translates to CASSSGLAGGLDEQFF.

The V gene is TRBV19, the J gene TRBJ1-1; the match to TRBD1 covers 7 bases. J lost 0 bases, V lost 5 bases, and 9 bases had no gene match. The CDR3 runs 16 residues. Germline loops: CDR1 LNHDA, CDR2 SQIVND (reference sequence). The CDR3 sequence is CASSLQTGPMNTEAFF. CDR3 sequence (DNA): TGTGCCAGTAGTCTTCAGACAGGGCCCATGAACACTGAAGCTTTCTTT. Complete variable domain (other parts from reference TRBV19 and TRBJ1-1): DGGITQSPKYLFRKEGQNVTLSCEQNLNHDAMYWYRQDPGQGLRLIYYSQIVNDFQKGDIAEGYSVSREKKESFPLTVTSAQKNPTAFYLCASSLQTGPMNTEAFFGQGTRLTVV.

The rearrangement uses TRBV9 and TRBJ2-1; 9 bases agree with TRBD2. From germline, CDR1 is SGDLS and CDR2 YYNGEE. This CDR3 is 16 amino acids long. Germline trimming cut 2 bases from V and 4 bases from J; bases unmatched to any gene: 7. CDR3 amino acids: CASSVSGSSGYNEQFF. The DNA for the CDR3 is TGTGCCAGCAGCGTTAGCGGGAGTTCAGGTTACAATGAGCAGTTCTTC.

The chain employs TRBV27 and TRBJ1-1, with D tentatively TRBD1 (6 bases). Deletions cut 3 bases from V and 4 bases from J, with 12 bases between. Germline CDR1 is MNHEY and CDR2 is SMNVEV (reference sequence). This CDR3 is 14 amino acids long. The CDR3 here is CASSLKGVSTEAFF. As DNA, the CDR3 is TGTGCCAGCAGTTTGAAGGGGGTTTCCACTGAAGCTTTCTTT.

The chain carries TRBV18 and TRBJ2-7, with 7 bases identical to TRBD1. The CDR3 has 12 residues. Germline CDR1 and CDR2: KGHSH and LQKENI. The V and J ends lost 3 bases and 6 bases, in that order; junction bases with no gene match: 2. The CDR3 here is CASSPSGGEQYF. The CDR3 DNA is TGTGCCAGCTCACCCTCAGGGGGCGAGCAGTACTTC.

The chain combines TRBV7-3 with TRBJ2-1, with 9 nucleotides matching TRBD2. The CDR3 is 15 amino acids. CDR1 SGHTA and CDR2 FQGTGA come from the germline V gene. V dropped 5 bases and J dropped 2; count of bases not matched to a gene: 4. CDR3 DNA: TGTGCCAGCAGCCCGACTAGCGGAGCCTACAATGAGCAGTTCTTC. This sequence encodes CASSPTSGAYNEQFF.

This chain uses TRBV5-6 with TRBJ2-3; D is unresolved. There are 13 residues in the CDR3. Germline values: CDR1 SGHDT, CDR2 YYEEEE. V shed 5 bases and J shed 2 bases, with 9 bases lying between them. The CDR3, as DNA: TGTGCCAGCAGGCGAGGATACACAGATACGCAGTATTTT. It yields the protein CASRRGYTDTQYF.

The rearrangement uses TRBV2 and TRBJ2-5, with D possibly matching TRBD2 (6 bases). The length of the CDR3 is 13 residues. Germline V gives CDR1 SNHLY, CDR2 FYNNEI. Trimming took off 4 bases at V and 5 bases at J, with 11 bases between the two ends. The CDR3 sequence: CASSASRGETQYF. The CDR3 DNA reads TGTGCCAGCAGTGCGAGTCGGGGGGAGACCCAGTACTTC. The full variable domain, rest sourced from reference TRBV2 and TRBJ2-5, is EPEVTQTPSHQVTQMGQEVILRCVPISNHLYFYWYRQILGQKVEFLVSFYNNEISEKSEIFDDQFSVERPDGSNFTLKIRSTKLEDSAMYFCASSASRGETQYFGPGTRLLVL.

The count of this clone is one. The CDR3, as DNA: TGTGCCAGCACCGATCGGGGGGGAATCGCGGCTTTCTTT. Its protein is CASTDRGGIAAFF. The chain employs TRBV2 and TRBJ1-1; tentative D call: TRBD1 (5 bases). The V gene lost 7 bases and the J gene lost 11 bases, with 20 bases spanning the gap. Germline CDR1 is SNHLY and CDR2 is FYNNEI. The CDR3 consists of 13 residues.

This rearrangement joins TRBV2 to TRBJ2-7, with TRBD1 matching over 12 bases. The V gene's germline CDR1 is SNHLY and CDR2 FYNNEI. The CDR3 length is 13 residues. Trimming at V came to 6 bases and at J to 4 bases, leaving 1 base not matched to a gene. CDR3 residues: CASRGQGAYEQYF. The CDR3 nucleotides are TGTGCCAGCAGGGGACAGGGGGCGTACGAGCAGTACTTC.

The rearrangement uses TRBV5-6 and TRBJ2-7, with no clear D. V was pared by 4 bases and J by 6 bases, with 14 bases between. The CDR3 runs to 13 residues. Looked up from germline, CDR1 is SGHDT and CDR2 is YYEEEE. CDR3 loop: CASSPRLGSEQYF. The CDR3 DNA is TGTGCCAGCAGCCCACGGCTAGGTTCCGAGCAGTACTTC.

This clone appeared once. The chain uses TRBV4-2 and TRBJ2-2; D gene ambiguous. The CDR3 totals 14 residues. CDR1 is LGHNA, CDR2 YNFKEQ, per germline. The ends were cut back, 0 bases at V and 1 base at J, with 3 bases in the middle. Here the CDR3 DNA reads TGTGCCAGCAGCCAAGATCAGAACACCGGGGAGCTGTTTTTT. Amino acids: CASSQDQNTGELFF.

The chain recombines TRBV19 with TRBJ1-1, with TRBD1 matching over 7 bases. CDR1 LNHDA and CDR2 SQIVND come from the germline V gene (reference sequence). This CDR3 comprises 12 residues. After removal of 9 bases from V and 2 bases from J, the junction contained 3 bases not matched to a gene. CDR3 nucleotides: TGTGCCAGCAGGGACAGAAACACTGAAGCTTTCTTT. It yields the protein CASRDRNTEAFF.

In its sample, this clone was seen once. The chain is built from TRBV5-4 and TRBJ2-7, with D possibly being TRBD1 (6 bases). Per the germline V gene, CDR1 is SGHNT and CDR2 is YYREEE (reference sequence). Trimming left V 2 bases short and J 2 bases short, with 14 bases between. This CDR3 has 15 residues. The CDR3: CASSFTLGAPYEQYF. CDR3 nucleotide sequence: TGTGCCAGCAGCTTCACCCTGGGGGCCCCCTACGAGCAGTACTTC.

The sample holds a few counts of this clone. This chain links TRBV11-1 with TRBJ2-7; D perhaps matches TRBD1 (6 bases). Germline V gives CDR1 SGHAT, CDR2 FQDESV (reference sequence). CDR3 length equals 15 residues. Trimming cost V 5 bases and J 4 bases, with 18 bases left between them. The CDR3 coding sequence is TGTGCCAGCAGCCGAGGACAGATACTCGGGTACGAGCAGTACTTC. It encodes CASSRGQILGYEQYF. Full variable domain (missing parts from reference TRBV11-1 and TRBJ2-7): EAEVAQSPRYKITEKSQAVAFWCDPISGHATLYWYRQILGQGPELLVQFQDESVVDDSQLPKDRFSAERLKGVDSTLKIQPAELGDSAMYLCASSRGQILGYEQYFGPGTRLTVT.

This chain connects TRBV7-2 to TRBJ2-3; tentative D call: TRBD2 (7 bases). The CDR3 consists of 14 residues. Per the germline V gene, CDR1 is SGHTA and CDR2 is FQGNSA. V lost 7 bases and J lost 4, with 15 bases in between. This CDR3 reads CASITWGGADTQYF. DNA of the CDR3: TGTGCCAGCATAACCTGGGGGGGCGCAGATACGCAGTATTTT.

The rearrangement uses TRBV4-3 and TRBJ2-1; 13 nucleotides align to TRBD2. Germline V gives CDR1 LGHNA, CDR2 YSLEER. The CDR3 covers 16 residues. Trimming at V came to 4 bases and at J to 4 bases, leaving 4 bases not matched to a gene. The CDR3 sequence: CASSLGTSGIYNEQFF. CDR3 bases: TGCGCCAGCAGCCTTGGGACTAGCGGGATTTACAATGAGCAGTTCTTC.

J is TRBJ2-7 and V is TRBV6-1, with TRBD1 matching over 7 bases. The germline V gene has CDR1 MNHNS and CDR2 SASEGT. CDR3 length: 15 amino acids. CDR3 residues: CASSASEGHADRNEV. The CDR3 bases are TGTGCCAGTTCCGCATCCGAGGGCCATGCGGACAGGAACGAGGTC.

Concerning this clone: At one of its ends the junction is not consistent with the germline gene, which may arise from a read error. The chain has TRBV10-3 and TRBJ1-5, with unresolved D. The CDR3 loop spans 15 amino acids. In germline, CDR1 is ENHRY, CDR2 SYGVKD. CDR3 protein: CAIILYPDSNQPQNF. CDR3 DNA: TGTGCCATCATCCTCTACCCGGACTCCAATCAGCCCCAGAATTTT.

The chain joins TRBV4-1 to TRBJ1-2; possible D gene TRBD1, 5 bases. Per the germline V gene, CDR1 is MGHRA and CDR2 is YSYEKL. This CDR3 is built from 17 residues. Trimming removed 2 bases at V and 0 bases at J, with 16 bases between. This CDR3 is CASSQRHEAGSNYGYTF. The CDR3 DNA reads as TGCGCCAGCAGCCAACGCCACGAGGCAGGGTCTAACTATGGCTACACCTTC.

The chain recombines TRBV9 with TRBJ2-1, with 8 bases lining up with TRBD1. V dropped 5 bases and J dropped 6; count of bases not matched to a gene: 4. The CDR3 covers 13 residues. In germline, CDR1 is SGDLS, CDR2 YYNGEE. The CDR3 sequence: CASSLQGANEQFF. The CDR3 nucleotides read TGTGCCAGCAGTCTGCAGGGGGCCAATGAGCAGTTCTTC. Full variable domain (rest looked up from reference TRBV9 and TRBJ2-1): DSGVTQTPKHLITATGQRVTLRCSPRSGDLSVYWYQQSLDQGLQFLIQYYNGEERAKGNILERFSAQQFPDLHSELNLSSLELGDSALYFCASSLQGANEQFFGPGTRLTVL.

CDR3: CASSSRTGVGLEQYF. The CDR3 DNA is TGTGCCAGCAGCTCACGGACAGGGGTAGGTCTCGAGCAGTACTTC. This rearrangement joins TRBV7-8 to TRBJ2-7; 9 bases align to TRBD1. CDR3 length equals 15 residues. The germline V gene encodes CDR1 SGHVS and CDR2 FQNEAQ. The V segment lost 4 bases and the J segment 6 bases; nucleotides outside the gene matches: 10.